The 8 T cell receptor beta chains below come from one sample, sequenced in a study of CD8+ T cells in alopecia areata (dated by TCRdb to 2016 to 2019). Read against the paper, the sample's time point label means: about 25 weeks on oral tofacitinib. The sample's treatment or condition label, decoded: oral pan-JAK inhibitor, 5-10 mg twice daily. Library prep was done by the immunoSEQ multiplex PCR assay. For TCR sequencing, RNA was extracted from every sample and reverse transcribed into cDNA to serve as template. This is the immuneACCESS table as TCRdb keeps it, with only in-frame sequences that have V and J called. A part of the clones is gone; compared with another copy, unresolved V genes explain less than half, and the rest is unexplained. The sample profile shows 150,000 to 200,000 clones; less than 70% of them were found once. The ten largest clones represent approximately 15% of the sample.

The material sequenced was CD4+ T cells sorted from blood, taken at week 24, from a patient treated with tofacitinib. The receptors come from a human donor with alopecia areata.

This rearrangement joins TRBV5-1 to TRBJ2-1, with 8 bases identical to TRBD2. Per the germline V gene, CDR1 is SGHRS and CDR2 is YFSETQ. V dropped 2 bases and J dropped 6; count of bases not matched to a gene: 4. CDR3 length equals 14 residues. The CDR3 region has the DNA TGCGCCAGCAGCTTAGGCAGCGGGGGCAATGAGCAGTTCTTC. It encodes CASSLGSGGNEQFF.

This chain joins TRBV30 and TRBJ1-1; D gene unclear. The V end lost 3 bases, the J end lost 1 base, and 6 bases lay between the germline ends. Germline V lookup: CDR1 GTSNPN, CDR2 SVGIG (reference sequence). This CDR3 is built from 12 residues. The CDR3 nucleotides read TGTGCCTGGAGCAAACCGAACACTGAAGCTTTCTTT. This codes for CAWSKPNTEAFF.

V and J are TRBV2 and TRBJ2-6; TRBD1 aligns across 9 bases. The CDR3 consists of 16 residues. V trimming: 6 bases; J trimming: 3 bases; junction bases outside the gene matches: 6. The germline gives CDR1 SNHLY, CDR2 FYNNEI. CDR3 in DNA: TGTGCCAGCAGCGGGACAGGGTTTTTTGGGGCCAACGTCCTGACTTTC. Its translation is CASSGTGFFGANVLTF.

V and J are TRBV20-1 and TRBJ1-1, with TRBD1 as a possible D gene (5 bases). The CDR3 loop spans 10 amino acids. Per germline, CDR1 DFQATT and CDR2 SNEGSKA (reference sequence). Trimming took 6 bases from V and 11 from J, leaving 13 bases between them. In DNA form, the CDR3 reads TGCAGTGCCGGGGCCGACGTTGCTTTCTTT. Its translation is CSAGADVAFF.

This clone was seen a few times. The chain uses TRBV2 and TRBJ1-1; TRBD1 might be the D (6 bases). CDR3 length: 13 residues. Trimming took 8 bases from V and 4 from J, leaving 14 bases between them. Germline V gene data show CDR1 as SNHLY and CDR2 as FYNNEI. In DNA, the CDR3 is TGTGCCAGCCGGGGGGGCCGGGGCACTGAAGCTTTCTTT. Translation gives CASRGGRGTEAFF.

The V and J genes are TRBV19 and TRBJ1-6; 8 bases fit TRBD1. V was pared by 10 bases and J by 10 bases, with 12 bases of the junction left unmatched. This CDR3 has 14 residues. Per the germline V gene, CDR1 is LNHDA and CDR2 is SQIVND (reference sequence). DNA for the CDR3: TGTGCCACCATGACCCAGGGGGCCCAATCACCCCTCCACTTT. Translating gives CATMTQGAQSPLHF.

This clone was picked up a small number of times. The chain joins TRBV19 to TRBJ1-2; D ambiguous. The CDR3 has 14 residues. Trimming took 6 bases from V and 6 from J, leaving 17 bases between them. The germline V gene has CDR1 LNHDA and CDR2 SQIVND (reference sequence). CDR3: CASRNKGGSDGYTF. The DNA for the CDR3 is TGTGCCAGTAGAAATAAGGGCGGATCTGATGGCTACACCTTC.

V is TRBV18 and J is TRBJ1-6; no clear D gene. The CDR3 is made up of 14 amino acids. The ends were cut back, 1 base at V and 8 bases at J, with 9 bases in the middle. Germline V CDR1 and CDR2: KGHSH, LQKENI. The CDR3 spells CASSPQDRDSPLHF. In nucleotides, the CDR3 is TGTGCCAGCTCACCACAGGACCGGGATTCACCCCTCCACTTT. Based on the CDR3 plus reference TRBV18 and TRBJ1-6, the full variable domain is NAGVMQNPRHLVRRRGQEARLRCSPMKGHSHVYWYRQLPEEGLKFMVYLQKENIIDESGMPKERFSAEFPKEGPSILRIQQVVRGDSAAYFCASSPQDRDSPLHFGNGTRLTVT.